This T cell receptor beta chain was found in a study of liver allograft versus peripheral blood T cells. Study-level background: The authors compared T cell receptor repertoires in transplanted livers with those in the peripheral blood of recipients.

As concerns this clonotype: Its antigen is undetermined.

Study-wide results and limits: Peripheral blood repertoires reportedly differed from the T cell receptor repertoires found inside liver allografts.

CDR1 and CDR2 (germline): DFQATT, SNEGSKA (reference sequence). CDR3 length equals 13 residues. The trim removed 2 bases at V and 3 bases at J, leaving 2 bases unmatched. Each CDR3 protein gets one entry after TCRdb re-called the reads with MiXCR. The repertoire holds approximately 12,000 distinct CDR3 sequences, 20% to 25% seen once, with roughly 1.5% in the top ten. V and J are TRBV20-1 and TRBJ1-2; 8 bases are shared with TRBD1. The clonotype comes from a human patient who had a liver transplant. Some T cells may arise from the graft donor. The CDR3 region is CSARQGADYGYTF. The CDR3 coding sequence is TGCAGTGCTAGACAGGGGGCTGACTATGGCTACACCTTC.